Listed here are 29 T cell receptor beta chains from one sample, sequenced in a study of blood T cell repertoires in COVID-19. This table comes from immunoSEQ multiplex PCR, and its TCRdb copy is limited to in-frame clones, with some not included. Seen here are some 520,000 clones, 89% observed once, and the top ten hold over 0.7%. Material for sequencing was peripheral blood. Receptors were obtained from a man younger than 30 with COVID-19, enrolled during active disease.

In the case of this clone: Germline is not matched at one junction end, which may reflect a read error. This chain joins TRBV6-5 and TRBJ2-7; 9 nucleotides match TRBD2. Germline V CDR1 and CDR2: MNHEY, SVGAGI. This CDR3 is 13 amino acids long. CDR3 in amino acids: CASSFRTSEPVSF. CDR3 in DNA: TGTGCCAGCAGTTTCCGGACTAGCGAGCCCGTCAGCTTC.

The chain's CDR3 is CASSDGAPLTF. CDR3 sequence (DNA): TGTGCCAGCAGTGACGGTGCACCGTTGACCTTC. The rearrangement links TRBV6-1 to TRBJ1-2; D gene unclear. CDR1 is MNHNS and CDR2 is SASEGT in the germline V gene. Trimming shortened V by 3 bases and J by 14 bases, and 13 bases separated the two germline ends. CDR3 length equals 11 residues.

V is TRBV7-3 and J is TRBJ2-5; 10 bases line up with TRBD1. CDR3 length: 13 amino acids. J gave up 5 bases and V 4 bases, and 1 base lay outside the gene matches. Germline V lookup: CDR1 SGHTA, CDR2 FQGTGA. The CDR3 here is CASSWTGGETQYF. CDR3 nucleotides: TGTGCCAGCAGCTGGACAGGGGGGGAGACCCAGTACTTC. Full variable domain (rest looked up from reference TRBV7-3 and TRBJ2-5): GAGVSQTPSNKVTEKGKYVELRCDPISGHTALYWYRQSLGQGPEFLIYFQGTGAADDSGLPNDRFFAVRPEGSVSTLKIQRTERGDSAVYLCASSWTGGETQYFGPGTRLLVL.

This sequence joins TRBV15 and TRBJ2-7; possible D gene TRBD1, 6 bases. This CDR3 has 13 amino acids. Trimming removed 8 bases from V and 4 bases from J, with 15 bases in between. Per germline, CDR1 LNHNV and CDR2 YYDKDF (reference sequence). The CDR3 bases are TGTGCCACCCAAAATCAACAGGGATACGAGCAGTACTTC. Its protein product is CATQNQQGYEQYF.

The chain recombines TRBV11-2 with TRBJ1-6; 8 bases fit TRBD1. The V and J ends lost 0 bases and 2 bases, in that order; junction bases with no gene match: 6. The CDR3 totals 18 residues. Germline V lookup: CDR1 SGHAT, CDR2 FQNNGV. The CDR3 region has the DNA TGTGCCAGCAGCTTAGATCCCAGACAGGGGCCCTATAATTCACCCCTCCACTTT. Translated, it gives CASSLDPRQGPYNSPLHF.

About this clone: An end of the junction does not agree with germline; a read error may underlie this. The chain recombines TRBV20-1 with TRBJ2-1, with 7 bases lining up with TRBD1. The CDR3 is 11 residues long. The germline gives CDR1 DFQATT, CDR2 SNEGSKA (reference sequence). The CDR3 region is CSARTGQLVLF. The CDR3 DNA follows: TGCAGTGCTAGAACGGGACAGTTGGTACTCTTC.

CDR3 loop: CASSPYILAGGTEQYF. The CDR3 region has the DNA TGTGCCAGCAGCCCATATATACTAGCGGGGGGAACGGAGCAGTACTTC. The chain carries TRBV5-6 and TRBJ2-7, with 12 positions matching TRBD2. The germline V gene encodes CDR1 SGHDT and CDR2 YYEEEE. This CDR3 region has 16 residues. After removal of 4 bases from V and 7 bases from J, the junction contained 12 bases not matched to a gene.

V usage is TRBV20-1 and J usage is TRBJ2-7, with a possible D match to TRBD2 (5 bases). CDR1 and CDR2 from the germline V gene are DFQATT and SNEGSKA (reference sequence). The CDR3 length is 11 residues. V was clipped by 6 bases and J by 5 bases, with 11 bases between them. The chain's CDR3 is CSAQLVNEQYF. CDR3 DNA sequence: TGCAGTGCACAACTAGTAAACGAGCAGTACTTC.

This chain uses TRBV19 with TRBJ1-5, with 10 bases fitting TRBD1. The CDR3 length is 19 residues. The V gene's germline CDR1 is LNHDA and CDR2 SQIVND (reference sequence). With V trimmed by 1 base and J by 1 base, 10 bases remained unmatched. This CDR3 reads CASSIARGQGDRSNQPQHF. CDR3 in DNA: TGTGCCAGTAGTATAGCTAGAGGACAGGGGGATCGGAGCAATCAGCCCCAGCATTTT.

J is TRBJ2-6 and V is TRBV19, with D maybe TRBD1 (6 bases). Germline V lookup: CDR1 LNHDA, CDR2 SQIVND (reference sequence). Trimming cost V 5 bases and J 2 bases, with 10 bases left between them. There are 15 residues in the CDR3. DNA of the CDR3: TGTGCCAGTAGTCTACAGGGTCCTGGGGCCAACGTCCTGACTTTC. It specifies CASSLQGPGANVLTF.

In this sample, this clone turned up once. J is TRBJ2-7 and V is TRBV15; TRBD2 aligns across 7 bases. V gave up 3 bases and J gave up 2 bases; unmatched junction bases: 13. The germline V gene encodes CDR1 LNHNV and CDR2 YYDKDF (reference sequence). The CDR3 loop spans 17 amino acids. The CDR3 coding sequence is TGTGCCACCAGCAGTTCCCGTGGGGCGGGGAGGGCCTACGAGCAGTACTTC. As protein: CATSSSRGAGRAYEQYF.

Only one count was recorded for this clone. This chain joins TRBV27 and TRBJ2-1; 10 positions match TRBD2. Per germline, CDR1 MNHEY and CDR2 SMNVEV (reference sequence). With 8 bases clipped from V and 8 bases from J, the junction kept 18 bases outside the gene matches. The CDR3 contains 17 residues. CDR3 in DNA: TGTGCCAGCCGAACCGCCATCCTAGCGGGAGCTTTGCATGAGCAGTTCTTC. Protein product: CASRTAILAGALHEQFF.

The chain carries TRBV5-6 and TRBJ2-7; 7 nucleotides line up with TRBD1. V lost 3 bases, J lost 4 bases, and 10 bases stayed unmatched. In germline, CDR1 is SGHDT, CDR2 YYEEEE. The CDR3 consists of 15 residues. CDR3 coding DNA: TGTGCCAGCAGCTCACTACAGGGGCCTCCGTACGAGCAGTACTTC. This translates into CASSSLQGPPYEQYF.

The V call is TRBV3-1 (or the pseudogene TRBV3-2), the J call TRBJ2-1, with D perhaps matching TRBD2 (5 bases). The ends were cut back, 5 bases at V and 3 bases at J, with 8 bases in the middle. The CDR3 is 13 amino acids. Germline CDR1 is LGHDT and CDR2 is YNNKEL (reference sequence). CDR3 sequence: CASSGDYYNEQFF. In DNA form, the CDR3 reads TGTGCCAGCAGCGGAGACTACTACAATGAGCAGTTCTTC.

The V call is TRBV6-1, the J call TRBJ2-7; 7 bases line up with TRBD1. The V gene end was trimmed by 2 bases and the J gene end by 1 base; junction bases not matched to a gene: 2. This CDR3 has 14 residues. Germline-derived CDR1 and CDR2 are MNHNS and SASEGT. CDR3 bases: TGTGCCAGCAGTGAAAAGGGACAGTCCTACGAGCAGTACTTC. As protein: CASSEKGQSYEQYF.

V and J are TRBV29-1 and TRBJ2-7, with D possibly TRBD2 on 5 matching bases. V was shortened by 4 bases and J by 4 bases, with 8 bases between the two germline ends. This CDR3 region has 11 residues. Germline V lookup: CDR1 SQVTM, CDR2 ANQGSEA. The CDR3 DNA reads TGCAGCGTTGCGGAGGATTACGAGCAGTACTTC. It codes for CSVAEDYEQYF.

In nucleotides, the CDR3 is TGTGCCAGCAGTTACCGGGGGACCAATGAGCAGTTCTTC. It specifies CASSYRGTNEQFF. The chain recombines TRBV6-6 with TRBJ2-1; weak D call: TRBD2 (6 bases). CDR1 is MNHNY, CDR2 SVGAGI, per germline (reference sequence). Trimming stripped 2 bases from V and 6 bases from J, with 8 bases between. The length of the CDR3 is 13 residues.

The gene calls are TRBV30 and TRBJ1-2; 9 positions agree with TRBD1. This CDR3 is built from 15 residues. Germline V CDR1 and CDR2: GTSNPN, SVGIG (reference sequence). V shed 0 bases and J 6 bases; nucleotides not matched to a gene: 8. CDR3 coding DNA: TGTGCCTGGAGTGTAGGGACAGGGTCTCGGCATGGCTACACCTTC. This gives the protein CAWSVGTGSRHGYTF.

The chain couples TRBV7-8 to TRBJ2-2; unclear D gene. Germline V lookup: CDR1 SGHVS, CDR2 FQNEAQ. The CDR3 has 15 amino acids. V was clipped by 8 bases and J by 5 bases, with 18 bases between them. The CDR3, as DNA: TGTGCCAGCTTAATTGCAGCCTTGACTACCGGGGAGCTGTTTTTT. Translating gives CASLIAALTTGELFF.

The chain uses TRBV10-2 and TRBJ2-5; 8 nucleotides align to TRBD2. The J call is uncertain, as TRBJ2-7 better fits the DNA end. Germline-derived CDR1 and CDR2 are WSHSY and SAAADI. The CDR3 sequence is 16 residues long. CDR3 DNA: TGCGCCAGCACGGGAGGGCTAGCGGGCGACTCCTACGAGCAGTACTTC. Protein product: CASTGGLAGDSYEQYF.

The chain joins TRBV6-5 to TRBJ2-2; D is possibly TRBD2 (6 bases). The CDR3 sequence is 16 residues long. CDR1 is MNHEY, CDR2 SVGAGI, per germline. The V and J ends lost 3 bases and 2 bases respectively, with 13 bases between them. The CDR3 coding sequence is TGTGCCAGCAGTTATCAATTAGCGGTAAACACCGGGGAGCTGTTTTTT. Protein product: CASSYQLAVNTGELFF.

This sequence joins TRBV18 and TRBJ2-5, with D possibly TRBD1 on 7 matching bases. CDR1 KGHSH and CDR2 LQKENI come from the germline V gene. This CDR3 contains 13 residues. With 4 bases removed from V and 5 bases from J, the gap between germline ends came to 11 bases. The CDR3 sequence: CASSRQGGETQYF. CDR3 in DNA: TGTGCCAGCTCACGACAGGGAGGTGAGACCCAGTACTTC.

The J gene is TRBJ2-7, the V gene TRBV27; 7 bases are a match to TRBD1. This CDR3 has 12 residues. Trimming removed 6 bases from V and 7 bases from J; junction bases left unmatched: 6. The germline gives CDR1 MNHEY, CDR2 SMNVEV (reference sequence). The chain's CDR3 is CASRNRGEEQYF. The CDR3 coding sequence is TGTGCCAGCAGGAACAGGGGTGAAGAGCAGTACTTC.

In this sample, this clone turned up a few times. The V call is TRBV7-9, the J call TRBJ2-7, with a weak D call TRBD1 (5 bases). CDR1 is SEHNR and CDR2 is FQNEAQ in the germline V gene (reference sequence). Between the trimmed V and J ends, which lost 3 bases and 2 bases, there was a span of 8 bases. This CDR3 is built from 13 residues. CDR3 loop: CASSFAGTYEQYF. DNA for the CDR3: TGTGCCAGCAGCTTCGCAGGGACCTACGAGCAGTACTTC.

The chain links TRBV18 to TRBJ1-1, with D possibly being TRBD1 (6 bases). Germline-derived CDR1 and CDR2 are KGHSH and LQKENI. V shed 4 bases and J shed 7 bases, with 16 bases lying between them. This CDR3 has 14 residues. CDR3 nucleotides: TGTGCCAGCTCACTAACCCGGGACAAGGGTGAAGCTTTCTTT. This codes for CASSLTRDKGEAFF.

V is TRBV10-3 and J is TRBJ2-2; 12 bases align to TRBD1. The CDR3 covers 17 residues. Germline V gene data show CDR1 as ENHRY and CDR2 as SYGVKD. The trim removed 5 bases at V and 6 bases at J, leaving 10 bases unmatched. The DNA of the CDR3 is TGTGCCATCAGTCCGGGACAGGGGGCGCAGGGGCCCGGGGAGCTGTTTTTT. This sequence encodes CAISPGQGAQGPGELFF.

The V and J genes are TRBV11-2 and TRBJ2-5; 13 positions match TRBD2. The V segment lost 5 bases and the J segment 3 bases; nucleotides outside the gene matches: 15. The CDR3 sequence is 19 residues long. The V gene's germline CDR1 is SGHAT and CDR2 FQNNGV. Here the CDR3 DNA reads TGTGCCAGCAGCCAAAACCCCCCCTTAGGACTAGCGGGAGAAGAGACCCAGTACTTC. As protein: CASSQNPPLGLAGEETQYF.

The chain has TRBV5-5 and TRBJ1-6, with D uncertain. Germline CDR1 and CDR2: SGHKS and YYEKEE (reference sequence). V lost 0 bases to trimming and J lost 7 bases, with 11 bases between them. This CDR3 has 15 amino acids. CDR3 coding DNA: TGTGCCAGCAGCTTGGTTTTAACAGAGAATTCACCCCTCCACTTT. Protein sequence: CASSLVLTENSPLHF.

V gene TRBV7-8 combines with J gene TRBJ2-7; no firm D call. V was pared by 5 bases and J by 0 bases, with 11 bases between. The germline V gene has CDR1 SGHVS and CDR2 FQNEAQ. This CDR3 is built from 14 residues. CDR3 nucleotide sequence: TGTGCCAGCAGCCTTCAGGCCTACTCCTACGAGCAGTACTTC. Encoded protein: CASSLQAYSYEQYF.